This section outlines one T cell receptor (beta chain) sequence together with its context. Its specificity is unknown. The sample comes from a study of cytomegalovirus exposure and HLA in healthy donors. Primers for the PCR totalled 60 Vbeta and 13 Jbeta. Some clones are missing from TCRdb's copy, which holds only in-frame ones; the method was immunoSEQ multiplex PCR. The profile shows roughly 120,000 clones, 73% of them singletons. CDR3 size: 15 residues. With 5 bases removed from V and 2 bases from J, the gap between germline ends came to 15 bases. In germline, CDR1 is SNHLY, CDR2 FYNNEI. General study points: HLA alleles showed associations with 16,951 TCR beta sequences in a later analysis, at a 0.05 false discovery rate.

The chain couples TRBV2 to TRBJ2-5; weak D call: TRBD1 (6 bases). The sequence derives from a woman aged 30 to 39 in good health and CMV-seronegative. Sequencing used PBMCs. This chain's CDR3 is CASSPMIGQQETQYF. The CDR3 DNA follows: TGTGCCAGCAGTCCAATGATTGGACAGCAAGAGACCCAGTACTTC.